The entry that follows covers one T cell receptor beta chain sequence. Trimming took 6 bases from V and 6 from J; bases not matched to a gene: 9. The CDR3 contains 14 residues. Germline CDR1 MNHNS, CDR2 SASEGT. The sample comes from a study of T-cell reconstitution after alpha-beta-depleted transplantation in children. Preparing the TCRbeta library involved the use of unique molecular identifiers. Each CDR3 protein is one row after TCRdb ran MiXCR on the PCR reads. The table shows 450,000 to 550,000 distinct CDR3 sequences, with 10% to 12% occurring only once. The material sequenced was PBMCs, mostly from graft donor cells, taken 180 days after TCRalphabeta/CD19-depleted stem cell transplant. The gene calls are TRBV6-1 and TRBJ2-7, with TRBD1 matching over 9 bases. The sequence was obtained from a female patient younger than 10 who had a stem cell transplant for aplastic anemia, so the T cells may come from the graft donor. DNA for the CDR3: TGTGCCAGCAGCCGGGGCGGGACAGGGATCGAGCAGTACTTC. This codes for CASSRGGTGIEQYF.